This TCR beta chain emerged from a study of human thymus T cells. Sequenced by immunoSEQ multiplex PCR; TCRdb stores in-frame clones only, minus some. This sample has some 50,000 clones; approximately 95% occur once, and the top ten carry under 0.2%. Germline loops: CDR1 MDHEN, CDR2 SYDVKM. The CDR3 runs to 13 residues. Trimming removed 6 bases at V and 2 bases at J, with 10 bases between. The chain employs TRBV28 and TRBJ1-2; a possible D gene is TRBD1 (6 bases). The receptor's source is a girl less than two years old with a congenital heart defect but otherwise immunologically healthy. Material for sequencing was blood. CDR3 sequence: CASRPQGNYGYTF. The CDR3 DNA follows: TGTGCCAGCAGACCCCAGGGGAACTATGGCTACACCTTC.